The 18 T cell receptor beta chains presented below share a single source sample, sequenced in a study of Tregs in tolerant kidney transplant recipients. Mixed chimerism was transient after nonmyeloablative marrow transplants from related graft donors. Produced via immunoSEQ multiplex PCR; TCRdb's table is partial and in-frame only. The listing contains 10,000 or so clones. This specimen was CD8+ T cells from blood (PBMCs), taken 24 months after the transplant. The origin of the receptors is a human patient who received a combined kidney and bone marrow transplant. T cells may partly derive from the graft donor.

On this clone: The read gets to within 3 residues of the CDR3 end, and the germline J gene fills in the rest. V and J are TRBV6-4 and TRBJ2-7, with D hard to call. The CDR3 totals 13 residues. V was cut by 2 bases and J by 3 bases, with 8 bases left in between. Per germline, CDR1 MRHNA and CDR2 SNTAGT. The part of the CDR3 DNA that was read is TGTGCCAGCAGTGACGTACAGAACTACGAG. This translates into CASSDVQNYE. The CDR3 in its entirety is CASSDVQNYEQYF.

With regard to this clone: Read data end 3 residues before the CDR3 end; the end is taken from the germline J gene. This rearrangement joins TRBV19 to TRBJ2-7; D gene ambiguous. The V gene lost 8 bases and the J gene lost 6 bases, with 14 bases spanning the gap. Germline CDR1 LNHDA, CDR2 SQIVND (reference sequence). The CDR3 is 12 amino acids. Incomplete CDR3 DNA: TGTGCCAGTTCGTCCTCCGGGTTCGAG. It is translated as CASSSSGFE. The full CDR3 reads CASSSSGFEQYF.

Concerning this clone itself: Read sequence stops 3 residues before the CDR3 end, and the germline J gene provides the missing end. This chain connects TRBV20-1 to TRBJ2-7; unclear D gene. CDR1 DFQATT and CDR2 SNEGSKA come from the germline V gene (reference sequence). This CDR3 has 15 amino acids. Trimming removed 0 bases at V and 2 bases at J, with 14 bases between. The CDR3 region is CSARDQDQATYEQYF. Incomplete CDR3 DNA: TGCAGTGCTAGAGACCAGGATCAGGCCACCTACGAG.

The CDR3 loop is CASSIGTGENQPQHF. CDR3 DNA (partial): TGTGCCAGTAGTATAGGGACAGGGGAGAATCAGCCC. The chain joins TRBV19 to TRBJ1-5; TRBD1 matches at 9 bases. The CDR3 end falls 3 residues outside the read, so it is completed with the germline J gene. After removal of 1 base from V and 4 bases from J, the junction contained 2 bases not matched to a gene. This CDR3 has 15 residues. Germline values: CDR1 LNHDA, CDR2 SQIVND (reference sequence).

About this clone: The observed sequence ends 3 residues before the CDR3 terminus, with the missing tail filled in from the germline J gene. The V and J genes are TRBV5-6 and TRBJ1-1; D gene unclear. Trimming left V 4 bases short and J 0 bases short, with 10 bases between. This CDR3 region has 14 residues. Germline CDR1 and CDR2: SGHDT and YYEEEE. This chain's CDR3 is CASSPSGMNTEAFF. CDR3 DNA (partial): TGTGCCAGCAGCCCCAGTGGCATGAACACTGAA.

Points on this clone: The read terminates 3 residues before the CDR3 end, so the remaining end is supplied by the germline J gene. The rearrangement joins TRBV19 to TRBJ2-7; a possible D gene is TRBD1 (6 bases). V was pared by 5 bases and J by 1 base, with 12 bases between. Germline V gene sequence: CDR1 LNHDA, CDR2 SQIVND (reference sequence). The CDR3 runs to 14 residues. CDR3 in amino acids: CASSLYTGSYEQYF. The part of the CDR3 DNA that was read is TGTGCCAGTAGTCTCTATACAGGGTCCTACGAG.

The CDR3 reads CSARKPLPRDTTYNEQFF. CDR3 bases read: TGCAGTGCCCGTAAACCCCTCCCTCGGGACACAACCTACAATGAG. V is TRBV20-1 and J is TRBJ2-1; maybe TRBD1 (6 bases). The read ends 3 residues early relative to the CDR3; the germline J gene fills the gap. Germline loops: CDR1 DFQATT, CDR2 SNEGSKA (reference sequence). The CDR3 runs to 18 residues. Trimming removed 6 bases at V and 2 bases at J, with 26 bases between.

In regard to this clone: The junction differs from germline at one of its ends, possibly a read error. The sequenced fragment ends 3 residues before the CDR3 boundary, so the rest is inferred from the germline J gene. The V gene is TRBV4-2, the J gene TRBJ2-2; D is unclear. Looked up from germline, CDR1 is LGHNA and CDR2 is YNFKEQ. CDR3 length: 11 amino acids. Partial CDR3 DNA: TGCGCCAGCAGCCTAGCCGGGGAG. Encoded protein: CASSLAGE. The whole CDR3 protein reads CASSLAGELFF.

This clone is called medium-sized based on its frequency. Coverage ceases 3 residues before the CDR3 finishes, and the germline J gene fills in the end. The rearrangement links TRBV30 to TRBJ1-1, with D unclear. The CDR3 is 11 amino acids. Germline V gives CDR1 GTSNPN, CDR2 SVGIG (reference sequence). CDR3 DNA (partial): TGTGCCTGGAGTGTACTATCGGAA. Its translation: CAWSVLSE. The full CDR3 sequence reads CAWSVLSEAFF.

Concerning this clone itself: Sequencing ends 3 residues short of the CDR3 end; the germline J gene provides the rest. The gene calls are TRBV7-9 and TRBJ2-6; D gene ambiguous. Trimming removed 5 bases from V and 4 bases from J, with 9 bases in between. CDR1 and CDR2 (germline): SEHNR, FQNEAQ (reference sequence). The CDR3 is 14 residues long. The CDR3 spells CASSPILGANVLTF. The part of the CDR3 DNA that was read is TGTGCCAGCAGCCCAATACTCGGGGCCAACGTC.

Notes on this clone: Sequencing ends 3 residues short of the CDR3 end; the germline J gene provides the rest. This chain uses TRBV29-1 with TRBJ2-1, with 8 bases matching TRBD2. The CDR3 sequence is 19 residues long. V was clipped by 1 base and J by 0 bases; unmatched bases: 14. Germline V gene data show CDR1 as SQVTM and CDR2 as ANQGSEA. The CDR3 region is CSVEGVVRGDPSSYNEQFF. The DNA read from the CDR3 is TGCAGCGTTGAAGGAGTGGTGCGGGGGGACCCGAGCTCCTACAATGAG.

Note on this clone: The CDR3 end lies 3 residues beyond the end of the read and is filled in from the germline J gene. The V call is TRBV19, the J call TRBJ2-5; 7 bases are a match to TRBD2. Germline lookup yields CDR1 LNHDA and CDR2 SQIVND (reference sequence). The CDR3 is made up of 14 amino acids. Trimming took 3 bases from V and 0 from J; bases not matched to a gene: 1. Here the CDR3 reads CASSIGGYQETQYF. The sequenced CDR3 bases are TGTGCCAGTAGTATCGGGGGGTACCAAGAGACC. The variable domain in full, completed from reference TRBV19 and TRBJ2-5, reads DGGITQSPKYLFRKEGQNVTLSCEQNLNHDAMYWYRQDPGQGLRLIYYSQIVNDFQKGDIAEGYSVSREKKESFPLTVTSAQKNPTAFYLCASSIGGYQETQYFGPGTRLLVL.

Turning to this clone: The read terminates 3 residues before the CDR3 end, so the remaining end is supplied by the germline J gene. V gene TRBV19 combines with J gene TRBJ1-1; possible D gene TRBD1, 5 bases. The germline V and J ends were trimmed by 3 bases and 1 base, with 12 bases remaining between them. This CDR3 is built from 15 residues. Germline V gene sequence: CDR1 LNHDA, CDR2 SQIVND (reference sequence). The CDR3 is CASSIAGGSNTEAFF. Partial CDR3 DNA: TGTGCCAGTAGTATCGCCGGGGGGTCGAACACTGAA. Full variable domain (missing parts from reference TRBV19 and TRBJ1-1): DGGITQSPKYLFRKEGQNVTLSCEQNLNHDAMYWYRQDPGQGLRLIYYSQIVNDFQKGDIAEGYSVSREKKESFPLTVTSAQKNPTAFYLCASSIAGGSNTEAFFGQGTRLTVV.

The sequenced CDR3 bases are TGTGCCAGCGGGGGCGGGGGCAGTGGCAATCAGCCC. As protein: CASGGGGSGNQP. The entire CDR3 reads CASGGGGSGNQPQHF. The chain uses TRBV7-8 and TRBJ1-5; TRBD1 is a possible D gene (6 bases). The read is 3 residues too short to cover the CDR3 end, so that end is filled in from the germline J gene. V was cut by 8 bases and J by 2 bases, with 16 bases left in between. Germline V CDR1 and CDR2: SGHVS, FQNEAQ. CDR3 size: 15 residues.

CDR3 bases read: TGTGCCAGCAGTTCGGGAGGGGGCGCGGATGAG. Translated: CASSSGGGADE. The entire CDR3 sequence reads CASSSGGGADEAFF. The V call is TRBV6-2 or TRBV6-3, the J call TRBJ1-1, with TRBD1 matching over 7 bases. The read is 3 residues too short to cover the CDR3 end, so that end is filled in from the germline J gene. CDR1 and CDR2 (germline): MNHEY, SVGEGT. CDR3 length: 14 residues.

As concerns this clone: The read is 3 residues too short to cover the CDR3 end, so that end is filled in from the germline J gene. The genes are TRBV28 and TRBJ1-2; 10 positions agree with TRBD1. Germline assignment: CDR1 MDHEN and CDR2 SYDVKM. This CDR3 region has 13 residues. The CDR3 here is CASIETGGGGYTF. The sequenced CDR3 bases are TGTGCCAGCATCGAGACAGGGGGCGGGGGC.

As concerns this clone: Coverage ceases 3 residues before the CDR3 finishes, and the germline J gene fills in the end. The gene calls are TRBV5-4 and TRBJ2-5, with D perhaps TRBD1 (6 bases). V was pared by 3 bases and J by 5 bases, with 17 bases between. CDR3 length: 15 amino acids. The germline V gene encodes CDR1 SGHNT and CDR2 YYREEE (reference sequence). The CDR3 bases that were read are TGTGCCAGCAGCTCGAACAGGGCCATCTGGGAGACC. Translating gives CASSSNRAIWET. The full-length CDR3 reads as CASSSNRAIWETQYF.

To note about this clone: The read terminates 3 residues ahead of where the CDR3 ends, so the germline J gene completes it. The rearrangement links TRBV7-9 to TRBJ2-1; 7 bases fit TRBD2. The CDR3 covers 15 residues. CDR1 and CDR2 from the germline V gene are SEHNR and FQNEAQ (reference sequence). Trimming took 4 bases from V and 6 from J; bases not matched to a gene: 9. Here the CDR3 reads CASSYTSDYGNEQFF. Partial CDR3 DNA: TGTGCCAGCAGCTATACTAGCGATTATGGCAATGAG.